This is a list of T cell receptor beta chains from one sample in a study of PD-1 blockade in classical Hodgkin lymphoma. Clones were read by immunoSEQ multiplex PCR, and TCRdb kept only the in-frame ones, dropping some. The data show over 45,000 clones, approximately 70% seen once. The starting material was peripheral blood mononuclear cells (PBMCs), obtained before the second cycle of nivolumab. The receptors come from a human donor with classical Hodgkin lymphoma. Both conserved end residues are part of each CDR3. A D gene is named only where the DNA matches it firmly. Clone sizes are given selectively: once, few, many, or a class where the clone is expanded.

J gene: TRBJ2-5; clone size: NA; D gene: NA; V gene: TRBV2; CDR3 protein: CASSEWLALETQYF; CDR3 DNA: TGTGCCAGCAGTGAATGGCTAGCGTTAGAGACCCAGTACTTC
J gene: TRBJ1-6; clone size: NA; D gene: NA; V gene: TRBV6-1; CDR3 protein: CATTTFNSPLHF; CDR3 DNA: TGTGCCACCACGACCTTTAATTCACCCCTCCACTTT
J gene: TRBJ1-2; clone size: NA; D gene: TRBD1; V gene: TRBV7-9; CDR3 protein: CASSLATGGEYGYTF; CDR3 DNA: TGTGCCAGCAGCTTAGCGACAGGGGGCGAATATGGCTACACCTTC
J gene: TRBJ2-7; clone size: NA; D gene: TRBD2; V gene: TRBV7-3; CDR3 protein: CASSLVGGTSGYEQYF; CDR3 DNA: TGTGCCAGCAGCTTGGTTGGTGGAACTAGCGGCTACGAGCAGTACTTC
J gene: TRBJ2-3; clone size: NA; D gene: NA; V gene: TRBV19; CDR3 protein: CASSIRWAGSGDTQYF; CDR3 DNA: TGTGCCAGTAGTATCCGATGGGCAGGGTCGGGCGATACGCAGTATTTT
J gene: TRBJ1-1; clone size: once; D gene: TRBD1; V gene: TRBV27; CDR3 protein: CASSPRQGMNTEAFF; CDR3 DNA: TGTGCCAGCAGTCCAAGACAGGGAATGAACACTGAAGCTTTCTTT
J gene: TRBJ2-2; clone size: NA; D gene: TRBD1; V gene: TRBV29-1; CDR3 protein: CSVEAQGARGELFF; CDR3 DNA: TGCAGCGTTGAAGCACAGGGGGCAAGAGGGGAGCTGTTTTTT
J gene: TRBJ1-2; clone size: NA; D gene: NA; V gene: TRBV28; CDR3 protein: CASSTLPGGYTF; CDR3 DNA: TGTGCCAGCAGTACACTACCTGGTGGCTACACCTTC
J gene: TRBJ1-4; clone size: NA; D gene: NA; V gene: TRBV18; CDR3 protein: CASSSQGFLEKLFF; CDR3 DNA: TGTGCCAGCTCATCGCAGGGTTTCCTTGAAAAACTGTTTTTT
J gene: TRBJ2-5; clone size: NA; D gene: NA; V gene: TRBV6-1; CDR3 protein: CASKGRSWGTQYF; CDR3 DNA: TGTGCCAGCAAGGGGAGGTCGTGGGGGACCCAGTACTTC
J gene: TRBJ2-7; clone size: NA; D gene: TRBD1; V gene: TRBV6-6; CDR3 protein: CASSYSSGQGYEQYF; CDR3 DNA: TGTGCCAGCAGTTACTCCTCGGGACAGGGCTACGAGCAGTACTTC
J gene: TRBJ2-6; clone size: NA; D gene: NA; V gene: TRBV19; CDR3 protein: CATDSNANVLTF; CDR3 DNA: TGTGCCACGGACTCTAACGCCAACGTCCTGACTTTC
J gene: TRBJ1-5; clone size: NA; D gene: NA; V gene: TRBV7-9; CDR3 protein: CASSFSSNQPQHF; CDR3 DNA: TGTGCCAGCAGCTTCTCTAGCAATCAGCCCCAGCATTTT
J gene: TRBJ1-6; clone size: few; D gene: NA; V gene: TRBV7-9; CDR3 protein: CASSFTGPGDSPLHF; CDR3 DNA: TGTGCCAGCAGCTTTACAGGTCCTGGGGATTCACCCCTCCACTTT
J gene: TRBJ2-2; clone size: NA; D gene: NA; V gene: TRBV11-3; CDR3 protein: CASSPPWSDTGELFF; CDR3 DNA: TGTGCCAGCAGCCCTCCCTGGAGTGACACCGGGGAGCTGTTTTTT
J gene: TRBJ2-1; clone size: NA; D gene: NA; V gene: TRBV5-4; CDR3 protein: CASSRDFLMIF; CDR3 DNA: TGTGCCAGCAGCAGGGACTTCCTAATGATCTTC
J gene: TRBJ2-1; clone size: NA; D gene: NA; V gene: TRBV5-1; CDR3 protein: CASSLGRVSYNEQFF; CDR3 DNA: TGCGCCAGCAGCTTGGGGCGGGTATCCTACAATGAGCAGTTCTTC
J gene: TRBJ1-6; clone size: NA; D gene: NA; V gene: TRBV9; CDR3 protein: CASSPAYNSPLHF; CDR3 DNA: TGTGCCAGCAGCCCTGCCTATAATTCACCCCTCCACTTT
J gene: TRBJ2-7; clone size: few; D gene: TRBD1; V gene: TRBV30; CDR3 protein: CACSGTGSYEQYF; CDR3 DNA: TGTGCCTGTTCCGGGACAGGGTCCTACGAGCAGTACTTC
J gene: TRBJ2-6; clone size: few; D gene: TRBD1; V gene: TRBV15; CDR3 protein: CATSRLHPGQGSTGANVLTF; CDR3 DNA: TGTGCCACCAGCAGGCTCCATCCAGGACAGGGAAGCACCGGGGCCAACGTCCTGACTTTC
J gene: TRBJ1-1; clone size: NA; D gene: TRBD1; V gene: TRBV29-1; CDR3 protein: CSVKEQGFTEAFF; CDR3 DNA: TGCAGCGTCAAAGAACAGGGGTTCACTGAAGCTTTCTTT
J gene: TRBJ1-1; clone size: NA; D gene: NA; V gene: TRBV28; CDR3 protein: CASKASGPQEAFF; CDR3 DNA: TGTGCCAGCAAAGCGTCGGGTCCTCAAGAAGCTTTCTTT
J gene: TRBJ2-2; clone size: few; D gene: NA; V gene: TRBV6-5; CDR3 protein: CASSSHSGELFF; CDR3 DNA: TGTGCCAGCAGTTCCCATTCCGGGGAGCTGTTTTTT
J gene: TRBJ1-3; clone size: NA; D gene: TRBD1; V gene: TRBV18; CDR3 protein: CASSPWDRGNTIYF; CDR3 DNA: TGTGCCAGCTCACCTTGGGACAGAGGAAACACCATATATTTT
J gene: TRBJ2-5; clone size: once; D gene: TRBD1; V gene: TRBV6-5; CDR3 protein: CASTGQGAGRETQYF; CDR3 DNA: TGTGCCAGCACCGGACAGGGGGCAGGTAGAGAGACCCAGTACTTC
J gene: TRBJ2-1; clone size: NA; D gene: NA; V gene: TRBV21-1; CDR3 protein: CASSKGGLDFPNEQFF; CDR3 DNA: TGTGCCAGCAGCAAAGGGGGACTAGATTTCCCCAATGAGCAGTTCTTC
J gene: TRBJ2-5; clone size: NA; D gene: TRBD2; V gene: TRBV7-2; CDR3 protein: CASSLVGTSGRETQYF; CDR3 DNA: TGTGCCAGCAGCTTAGTTGGGACTAGCGGGAGGGAGACCCAGTACTTC
J gene: TRBJ1-4; clone size: NA; D gene: TRBD1; V gene: TRBV30; CDR3 protein: CAWSVGGGSEKLFF; CDR3 DNA: TGTGCCTGGAGTGTAGGAGGGGGCAGTGAAAAACTGTTTTTT
J gene: TRBJ2-7; clone size: NA; D gene: NA; V gene: TRBV28; CDR3 protein: CASSMLYEQYF; CDR3 DNA: TGTGCCAGTTCAATGCTCTACGAGCAGTACTTC
J gene: TRBJ2-5; clone size: once; D gene: NA; V gene: TRBV7-9; CDR3 protein: CASSFPTNQQGQETQYF; CDR3 DNA: TGTGCCAGCAGCTTCCCGACGAACCAACAGGGCCAAGAGACCCAGTACTTC
J gene: TRBJ1-1; clone size: few; D gene: NA; V gene: TRBV9; CDR3 protein: CASSADGGANTEAFF; CDR3 DNA: TGTGCCAGCAGCGCCGACGGAGGGGCAAACACTGAAGCTTTCTTT
J gene: TRBJ2-5; clone size: NA; D gene: TRBD1; V gene: TRBV7-7; CDR3 protein: CASSLGTGRETQYF; CDR3 DNA: TGTGCTAGCAGCCTCGGGACAGGGAGGGAGACCCAGTACTTC
J gene: TRBJ2-1; clone size: few; D gene: NA; V gene: TRBV5-1; CDR3 protein: CASNLLDNEQFF; CDR3 DNA: TGCGCCAGCAACTTACTCGACAATGAGCAGTTCTTC
J gene: TRBJ2-1; clone size: once; D gene: NA; V gene: TRBV6-5; CDR3 protein: CASSYFLNWNEQFF; CDR3 DNA: TGTGCCAGCAGTTACTTTCTGAATTGGAATGAGCAGTTCTTC
J gene: TRBJ1-1; clone size: NA; D gene: TRBD1; V gene: TRBV6-5; CDR3 protein: CASSSGTVEKAFF; CDR3 DNA: TGTGCCAGCAGTTCCGGGACAGTCGAGAAAGCTTTCTTT
J gene: TRBJ1-2; clone size: NA; D gene: NA; V gene: TRBV9; CDR3 protein: CASSRKTYGYTF; CDR3 DNA: TGTGCCAGCTCAAGAAAGACCTATGGCTACACCTTC
J gene: TRBJ1-1; clone size: NA; D gene: NA; V gene: TRBV25-1; CDR3 protein: CASSELGANTEAFF; CDR3 DNA: TGTGCCAGCAGTGAATTAGGCGCGAACACTGAAGCTTTCTTT
J gene: TRBJ1-2; clone size: NA; D gene: TRBD1; V gene: TRBV5-6; CDR3 protein: CASSQDRRNYGYTF; CDR3 DNA: TGTGCCAGCAGCCAGGACAGGAGGAACTATGGCTACACCTTC
J gene: TRBJ2-1; clone size: NA; D gene: TRBD2; V gene: TRBV5-1; CDR3 protein: CASSPTSGRYNEQFF; CDR3 DNA: TGCGCCAGCAGCCCGACTAGCGGGAGGTACAATGAGCAGTTCTTC
J gene: TRBJ2-1; clone size: NA; D gene: NA; V gene: TRBV9; CDR3 protein: CASSGSGTYNEQFF; CDR3 DNA: TGTGCCAGCAGCGGTAGCGGAACCTACAATGAGCAGTTCTTC
J gene: TRBJ1-4; clone size: NA; D gene: TRBD1; V gene: TRBV5-1; CDR3 protein: CASSLAATGQGGEKLFF; CDR3 DNA: TGCGCCAGCAGCTTGGCGGCGACAGGCCAGGGGGGGGAAAAACTGTTTTTT
J gene: TRBJ2-7; clone size: NA; D gene: TRBD1; V gene: TRBV27; CDR3 protein: CASSLRGTGGYEQYF; CDR3 DNA: TGTGCCAGCAGTTTACGGGGGACAGGAGGGTACGAGCAGTACTTC
J gene: TRBJ1-1; clone size: NA; D gene: NA; V gene: TRBV21-1; CDR3 protein: CASSFDRLRVTEAFF; CDR3 DNA: TGTGCCAGCAGCTTTGACAGGCTGCGGGTCACTGAAGCTTTCTTT
J gene: TRBJ2-5; clone size: NA; D gene: NA; V gene: TRBV19; CDR3 protein: CASSGLGETQYF; CDR3 DNA: TGTGCCAGTAGTGGCTTAGGAGAGACCCAGTACTTC
J gene: TRBJ2-7; clone size: few; D gene: TRBD1; V gene: TRBV7-3; CDR3 protein: CASSLRAGDSSYEQYF; CDR3 DNA: TGTGCCAGCAGCTTAAGGGCAGGGGACAGCTCCTACGAGCAGTACTTC
J gene: TRBJ2-1; clone size: NA; D gene: NA; V gene: TRBV6-1; CDR3 protein: CASSERVGRDLYNEQFF; CDR3 DNA: TGTGCCAGCAGTGAAAGGGTTGGGCGGGACTTATACAATGAGCAGTTCTTC
J gene: TRBJ2-2; clone size: NA; D gene: NA; V gene: TRBV7-7; CDR3 protein: CASSLEPNTGELFF; CDR3 DNA: TGTGCTAGCTCACTAGAACCGAACACCGGGGAGCTGTTTTTT
J gene: TRBJ2-1; clone size: NA; D gene: TRBD1; V gene: TRBV6-5; CDR3 protein: CASSPGQGSNEQFF; CDR3 DNA: TGTGCCAGCAGTCCGGGACAGGGGTCCAATGAGCAGTTCTTC
J gene: TRBJ1-2; clone size: NA; D gene: NA; V gene: TRBV15; CDR3 protein: CATSRPSGGYNYGYTF; CDR3 DNA: TGTGCCACCAGCAGACCATCGGGGGGTTATAACTATGGCTACACCTTC
J gene: TRBJ1-5; clone size: NA; D gene: NA; V gene: TRBV29-1; CDR3 protein: CSVDTGAGNQPQHF; CDR3 DNA: TGCAGCGTTGACACGGGGGCAGGGAATCAGCCCCAGCATTTT